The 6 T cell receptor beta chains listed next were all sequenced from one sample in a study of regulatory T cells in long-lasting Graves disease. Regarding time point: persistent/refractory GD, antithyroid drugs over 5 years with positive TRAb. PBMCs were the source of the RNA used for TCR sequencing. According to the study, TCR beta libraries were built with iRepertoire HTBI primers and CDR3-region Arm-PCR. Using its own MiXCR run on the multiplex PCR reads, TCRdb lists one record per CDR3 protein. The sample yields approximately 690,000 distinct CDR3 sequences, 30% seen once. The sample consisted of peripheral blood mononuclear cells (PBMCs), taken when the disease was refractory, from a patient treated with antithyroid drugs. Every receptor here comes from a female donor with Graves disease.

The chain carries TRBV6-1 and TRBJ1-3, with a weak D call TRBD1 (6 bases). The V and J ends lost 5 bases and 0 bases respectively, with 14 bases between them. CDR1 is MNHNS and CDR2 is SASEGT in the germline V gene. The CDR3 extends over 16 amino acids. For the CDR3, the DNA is TGTGCCAGCAGTATCTCCCGGGACACCTCTGGAAACACCATATATTTT. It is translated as CASSISRDTSGNTIYF.

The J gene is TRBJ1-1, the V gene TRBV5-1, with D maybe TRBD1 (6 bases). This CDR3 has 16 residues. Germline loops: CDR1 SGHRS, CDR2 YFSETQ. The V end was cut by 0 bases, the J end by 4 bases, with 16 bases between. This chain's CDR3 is CASSLAKTGIPTEAFF. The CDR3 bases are TGCGCCAGCAGCTTGGCCAAGACAGGTATACCCACTGAAGCTTTCTTT.

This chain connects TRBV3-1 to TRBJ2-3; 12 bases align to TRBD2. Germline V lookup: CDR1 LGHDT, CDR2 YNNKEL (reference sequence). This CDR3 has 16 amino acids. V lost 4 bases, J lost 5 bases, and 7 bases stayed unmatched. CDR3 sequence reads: CASSLRTSGKRDTQYF. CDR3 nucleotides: TGTGCCAGCAGCCTGCGGACTAGCGGGAAGAGAGATACGCAGTATTTT.

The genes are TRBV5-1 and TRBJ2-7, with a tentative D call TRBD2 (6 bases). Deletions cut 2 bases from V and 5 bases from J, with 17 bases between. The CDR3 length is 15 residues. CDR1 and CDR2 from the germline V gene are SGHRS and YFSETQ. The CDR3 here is CASSFGTGFNDEQYF. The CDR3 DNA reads TGCGCCAGCAGCTTTGGGACTGGGTTTAACGACGAGCAGTACTTC.

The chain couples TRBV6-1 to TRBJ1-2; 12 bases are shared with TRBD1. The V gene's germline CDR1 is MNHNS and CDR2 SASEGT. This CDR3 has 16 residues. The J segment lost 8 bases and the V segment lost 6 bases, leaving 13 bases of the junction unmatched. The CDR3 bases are TGTGCCAGCAGACCGATCCGGGACAGGGGGCCGTGGGGCTACACCTTC. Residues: CASRPIRDRGPWGYTF.

The CDR3 DNA reads TGCAGTGCTAGGGGCCCGGGAGCGGGAGGCCACGTCTACTACGAGCAGTACTTC. This translates into CSARGPGAGGHVYYEQYF. V usage is TRBV20-1 and J usage is TRBJ2-7; 9 nucleotides match TRBD2. CDR3 length equals 18 residues. Unmatched junction bases numbered 18, after V lost 3 bases and J lost 3 bases. CDR1 is DFQATT and CDR2 is SNEGSKA in the germline V gene (reference sequence).